The TCR beta chain under discussion was sequenced for a study of cytomegalovirus exposure and HLA in healthy donors. Turning to this clone: The antigen is unknown.

The CDR3 runs to 11 residues. Germline V gene data show CDR1 as SQVTM and CDR2 as ANQGSEA. V lost 5 bases to trimming and J lost 7 bases, with 12 bases between them. The PCR had 60 Vbeta and 13 Jbeta primers. Here immunoSEQ multiplex PCR was the method, and the copy in TCRdb shows in-frame clones only, minus some. The sample contains 100,000 to 150,000 clones, 87% of which appear only once. General observations from the study: When a later analysis was performed, an Asian-associated ancestry cluster reportedly had fewer N-insertions than the 666-donor mean.

This receptor was obtained from a woman in her 30s in good health and CMV-seronegative. The sample consisted of PBMCs. This chain links TRBV29-1 with TRBJ2-7; a possible D gene is TRBD1 (6 bases). The CDR3: CSVILGGEQYF. The CDR3 DNA reads as TGCAGCGTTATTTTAGGGGGAGAGCAGTACTTC.